The clone carrying this T cell receptor (beta chain) was seen at least ten times. Arm-PCR of CDR3 regions with iRepertoire HTBI primers generated TCR beta libraries. TCRdb independently ran MiXCR on the multiplex PCR reads; one entry per CDR3 protein. The repertoire holds hundreds of thousands of distinct CDR3 sequences, around 12% seen once, with roughly 8.2% in the top ten. The record originates from a study of regulatory T cells in long-lasting Graves disease. V gave up 5 bases and J gave up 8 bases, with 15 bases separating them. This CDR3 has 13 amino acids. Per germline, CDR1 MNHNS and CDR2 SASEGT. Noted time point: newly diagnosed GD, antithyroid drugs for less than 3 months. The TCR library used RNA extracted from PBMCs. The data also belong to a second study, concerning T cells in Graves' hyperthyroidism and ophthalmopathy.

This receptor was obtained from a woman in her twenties or thirties with Graves disease. The chain links TRBV6-1 to TRBJ1-2, with D possibly matching TRBD1 (5 bases). The source was peripheral blood mononuclear cells (PBMCs), collected at new diagnosis, from a patient treated with antithyroid drugs. DNA for the CDR3: TGTGCCAGCAGTCTCACGGCCGGGGGAGGCTACACCTTC. It is translated as CASSLTAGGGYTF.